Listed below are T cell receptor beta chains from one sample, sequenced in a study of T cells in Graves' hyperthyroidism and ophthalmopathy. TCRdb used MiXCR to reprocess the multiplex PCR reads, holding one entry per CDR3 protein. The sample records around 300,000 distinct CDR3 sequences, roughly 14% being singletons. The sequenced sample consisted of blood. The source of these receptors is a woman younger than 45 with Graves' hyperthyroidism that later progressed to Graves' ophthalmopathy. Each CDR3 is given with its conserved first and last residue. Each record gives: J gene, V gene, clone size, D gene, CDR3 DNA, CDR3 protein. A D gene is named only where the DNA matches it firmly. Clone size, where shown, is once, few, many, or a class for clones that have expanded.

TRBJ1-4 TRBV9 . . TGTGCCAGCAGCTTGGACGGATCAACTAATGAAAAACTGTTTTTT CASSLDGSTNEKLFF
TRBJ2-5 TRBV3-1 many . TGTGCCAGCAGCCAAGTCTTAGGAGGGGAGACCCAGTACTTC CASSQVLGGETQYF
TRBJ2-3 TRBV5-6 many . TGTGCCAGCAGCCTACAGGACTACACAGATACGCAGTATTTT CASSLQDYTDTQYF
TRBJ1-4 TRBV15 few . TGTGCCACCAGCAGAGACAGGGGACAAATTGGAAAACTGTTTTTT CATSRDRGQIGKLFF
TRBJ1-5 TRBV7-3 . . TGTGCCAGCAGCTTAAGGGCAGGGCAGCCCCAGCATTTT CASSLRAGQPQHF
TRBJ1-5 TRBV6-2/TRBV6-3 many TRBD1 TGTGCCACCCAGGACAGGAAATATCAGCCCCAGCATTTT CATQDRKYQPQHF
TRBJ2-4 TRBV7-8 many TRBD2 TGTGCCAGCAGCCAGACCGGGACTAGCGGGGGGTCTAGTAACATTCAGTACTTC CASSQTGTSGGSSNIQYF
TRBJ1-2 TRBV28 . . TGTGCCAGCAGTTTCGGACAGACTAACTATGGCTACACCTTC CASSFGQTNYGYTF
TRBJ2-7 TRBV7-9 . TRBD2 TGTGCCAGCAGCCAGATACTAGCGGGAGGGCCGGGGTCCTACGAGCAGTACTTC CASSQILAGGPGSYEQYF
TRBJ1-4 TRBV28 many . TGTGCCAGCAGTTCGGCAACAGCAAGAAAGGACGAAAAACTGTTTTTT CASSSATARKDEKLFF
TRBJ2-3 TRBV4-3 . . TGCGCCAGCAGCCAAGGTGATGGTACGCAGTATTTT CASSQGDGTQYF
TRBJ2-3 TRBV7-2 many TRBD1 TGTGCCAGCAGCAAACGGGGGGGGACAGGGGAAACAGATACGCAGTATTTT CASSKRGGTGETDTQYF
TRBJ2-7 TRBV5-6 few TRBD1 TGTGCCAGCAGCTTGGACAGGGGGATATATCACGAGCAGTACTTC CASSLDRGIYHEQYF
TRBJ2-7 TRBV6-2/TRBV6-3 . TRBD2 TGTGCCAGCAGTGGGACTAGCGGGAGGTCCAACTCCTACGAGCAGTACTTC CASSGTSGRSNSYEQYF
TRBJ2-1 TRBV28 many . TGTGCCAGCAGCCCTACAGAGATTCGTAACAATGAGCAGTTCTTC CASSPTEIRNNEQFF